This TCR beta chain stems from a study of response to subunit inactivated influenza vaccine. Study-level results: Authors suggested each seasonal influenza vaccination recruits few new T cells.

One entry per CDR3 protein results from TCRdb running MiXCR on the RT-PCR reads. The sample lists around 580,000 distinct CDR3 sequences; around 15% were seen once. Germline loops: CDR1 SGHKS, CDR2 YYEKEE (reference sequence). With V trimmed by 4 bases and J by 4 bases, 11 bases remained unmatched. The CDR3 spans 16 residues. This clonotype appeared many times. The antigen is undetermined. V is TRBV5-5 and J is TRBJ2-3, with 8 bases that match TRBD1. The sample here was PBMCs from blood, taken approximately 12 days after vaccination. This TCR was sampled from a man over 45 who received an inactivated influenza vaccine. The CDR3 DNA is TGTGCCAGCAGCCCCAGCAGGACAGGGTGGCCAGATACGCAGTATTTT. This translates into CASSPSRTGWPDTQYF.